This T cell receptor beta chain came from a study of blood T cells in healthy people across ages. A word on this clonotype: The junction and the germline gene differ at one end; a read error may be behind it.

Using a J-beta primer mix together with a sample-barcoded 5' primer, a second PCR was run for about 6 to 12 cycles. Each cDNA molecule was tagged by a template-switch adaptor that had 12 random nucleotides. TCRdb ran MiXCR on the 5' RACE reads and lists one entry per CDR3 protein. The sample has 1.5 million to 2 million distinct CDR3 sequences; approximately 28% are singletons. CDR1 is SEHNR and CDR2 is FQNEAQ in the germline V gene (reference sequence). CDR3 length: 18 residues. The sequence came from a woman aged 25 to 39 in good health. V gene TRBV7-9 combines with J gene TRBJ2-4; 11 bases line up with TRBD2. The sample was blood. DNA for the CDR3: TGTGCCAGCAGTTACCCGGGACTAGCGGAGCTAGCCAAAACCATTCAGTACTTC. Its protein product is CASSYPGLAELAKTIQYF.